This T cell receptor beta chain stems from a study of OX40 agonist ivuxolimab in advanced cancers. Across the whole study: Previous treatment with anti-PD-1, anti-PD-L1 or anti-CTLA-4 therapy was allowed; 40% had received some. Study-wide points: Both CD4+ and CD8+ T cell populations in blood had undergone clonal expansion by week 6 at 0.1 to 3.0 mg/kg.

Trimming shortened V by 2 bases and J by 1 base, and 15 bases separated the two germline ends. From germline, CDR1 is SQVTM and CDR2 ANQGSEA. CDR3 length: 16 residues. Drawing of blood for sampling happened at baseline, at cycle 4 day 1, and at cycle 7 day 1. Worth noting for this clone: What it binds is unknown.

Measured with immunoSEQ multiplex PCR; TCRdb has only the in-frame clones, and not every one. The table shows 40,000 to 55,000 clones, with roughly nine tenths occurring only once. V usage is TRBV29-1 and J usage is TRBJ2-1; perhaps TRBD2 as D (6 bases). This TCR was sampled from an adult with an advanced solid tumor such as melanoma, head and neck, liver or kidney cancer. This specimen was CD4+ or CD8+ T cells sorted from blood, taken in a trial of the OX40 agonist ivuxolimab. CDR3 residues: CSVELQAGLSYNEQFF. In DNA form, the CDR3 reads TGCAGCGTTGAACTCCAAGCGGGCCTTTCCTACAATGAGCAGTTCTTC.